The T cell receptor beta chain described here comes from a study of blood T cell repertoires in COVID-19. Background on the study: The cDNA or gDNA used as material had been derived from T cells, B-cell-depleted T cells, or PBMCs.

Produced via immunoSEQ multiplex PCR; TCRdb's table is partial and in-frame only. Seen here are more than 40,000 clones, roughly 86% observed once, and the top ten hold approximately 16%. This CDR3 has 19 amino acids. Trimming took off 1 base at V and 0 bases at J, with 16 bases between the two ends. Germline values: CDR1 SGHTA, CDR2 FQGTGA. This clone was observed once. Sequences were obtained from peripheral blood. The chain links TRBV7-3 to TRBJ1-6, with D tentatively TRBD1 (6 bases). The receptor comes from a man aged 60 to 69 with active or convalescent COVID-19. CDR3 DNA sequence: TGTGCCAGCAGCTTAAAAGGGGGGGCGGAGAGCTCCTATAATTCACCCCTCCACTTT. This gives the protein CASSLKGGAESSYNSPLHF.